One sample yielded the 16 T cell receptor beta chains listed below, sequenced in a study of T cell repertoires in cytomegalovirus infection. No antigen is known for these receptors. TCRdb passed the reads through MiXCR, listing each CDR3 protein once. The repertoire holds approximately 260,000 distinct CDR3 sequences, 20% to 25% seen once, with roughly a fifth in the top ten. This specimen consisted of cultured PBMCs, obtained from culture after CMV antigen stimulation. These receptors came from a human donor in good health (CMV status not recorded). Some clones in this sample may be carry-over from other donors' samples.

There are many counts of this clonotype. This sequence joins TRBV7-2 and TRBJ2-1; the D is unclear. CDR3 length equals 13 residues. Trimming left V 3 bases short and J 9 bases short, with 12 bases between. Germline-derived CDR1 and CDR2 are SGHTA and FQGNSA. The CDR3 nucleotides read TGTGCCAGCAGCTTTACGACAAACGGTGAGCAGTTCTTC. Its translation is CASSFTTNGEQFF.

This clonotype has just a few counts. The chain links TRBV6-1 to TRBJ1-2, with 9 bases aligning to TRBD1. The CDR3 has 15 residues. The V and J ends lost 2 bases and 5 bases, in that order; junction bases with no gene match: 6. CDR1 and CDR2 from the germline V gene are MNHNS and SASEGT. The CDR3, as DNA: TGTGCCAGCAGTGAAATGGGACAGGGTCTTTATGGCTACACCTTC. It translates to CASSEMGQGLYGYTF.

This clonotype has at least ten counts. This chain connects TRBV7-2 to TRBJ1-3; possible D gene TRBD1, 5 bases. Trimming shortened V by 0 bases and J by 4 bases, and 13 bases separated the two germline ends. Germline V gene sequence: CDR1 SGHTA, CDR2 FQGNSA. The CDR3 spans 16 residues. CDR3 coding DNA: TGTGCCAGCAGCTTAGCGTTACCAGGGCGAGGAAACACCATATATTTT. It codes for CASSLALPGRGNTIYF.

This chain joins TRBV2 and TRBJ1-1, with D perhaps matching TRBD1 (6 bases). This CDR3 has 16 amino acids. V dropped 5 bases and J dropped 2 bases, with 18 bases sitting between them. Germline V gives CDR1 SNHLY, CDR2 FYNNEI. The CDR3 loop reads CASSHTRTASNTEAFF. The CDR3, as DNA: TGTGCCAGCAGTCACACCAGGACAGCCTCTAACACTGAAGCTTTCTTT.

The table lists this clonotype with many counts. The gene calls are TRBV19 and TRBJ1-1; D is possibly TRBD1 (6 bases). Looked up from germline, CDR1 is LNHDA and CDR2 is SQIVND (reference sequence). The V and J ends lost 3 bases and 5 bases respectively, with 13 bases between them. The CDR3 has 14 residues. The CDR3 coding sequence is TGTGCCAGTAGTATTTGGGGGGCGCCGACTGAAGCTTTCTTT. Translated, it gives CASSIWGAPTEAFF. Full variable domain (missing parts from reference TRBV19 and TRBJ1-1): DGGITQSPKYLFRKEGQNVTLSCEQNLNHDAMYWYRQDPGQGLRLIYYSQIVNDFQKGDIAEGYSVSREKKESFPLTVTSAQKNPTAFYLCASSIWGAPTEAFFGQGTRLTVV.

CDR3 DNA: TGCAGTGCTAGATCCGACAGGAACACTGAAGCTTTCTTT. Translated: CSARSDRNTEAFF. V and J are TRBV20-1 and TRBJ1-1; a possible D gene is TRBD1 (5 bases). Germline V gene data show CDR1 as DFQATT and CDR2 as SNEGSKA (reference sequence). There are 13 residues in the CDR3. The germline V and J ends were trimmed by 2 bases and 1 base, with 8 bases remaining between them.

In this sample, this clonotype turned up a few times. The CDR3 bases are TGTGCCAGCAGAAAAGCGGGTACCACCGGGGAGCTGTTTTTT. Protein product: CASRKAGTTGELFF. This chain links TRBV12-3 or TRBV12-4 with TRBJ2-2, with D tentatively TRBD2 (6 bases). The CDR3 has 14 amino acids. The germline V and J ends were trimmed by 6 bases and 4 bases, with 12 bases remaining between them.

The table lists this clonotype with a few counts. The genes are TRBV19 and TRBJ2-3; D remains unclear. Trimming took off 10 bases at V and 2 bases at J, with 13 bases between the two ends. The CDR3 sequence is 13 residues long. CDR1 is LNHDA and CDR2 is SQIVND in the germline V gene (reference sequence). The CDR3 sequence: CATTAGSTDTQYF. In nucleotides, the CDR3 is TGTGCCACCACTGCCGGATCCACAGATACGCAGTATTTT.

This clonotype has at least ten counts. The chain couples TRBV12-3 or TRBV12-4 to TRBJ1-1; 7 nucleotides align to TRBD1. CDR3 length equals 11 residues. V lost 6 bases, J lost 5 bases, and 0 bases stayed unmatched. CDR3 coding DNA: TGTGCCAGCAGGACAGGGACTGAAGCTTTCTTT. It yields the protein CASRTGTEAFF.

V and J are TRBV20-1 and TRBJ2-5; the D gene is possibly TRBD1 (7 bases). Trimming pared 5 bases from V and 7 bases from J, leaving 23 bases between. In germline, CDR1 is DFQATT, CDR2 SNEGSKA (reference sequence). This CDR3 comprises 15 residues. CDR3: CSAPPGQSAGWTQYF. For the CDR3, the DNA is TGCAGTGCTCCACCGGGACAGAGCGCGGGGTGGACCCAGTACTTC.

The chain links TRBV5-4 to TRBJ1-6; perhaps TRBD1 as D (5 bases). CDR1 is SGHNT, CDR2 YYREEE, per germline (reference sequence). Trimming cost V 4 bases and J 5 bases, with 10 bases left between them. The CDR3 contains 14 residues. As DNA, the CDR3 is TGTGCCAGCAGCGTCGGGACTCATAATTCACCCCTCCACTTT. Residues: CASSVGTHNSPLHF.

This clonotype turned up a few times. The V gene is TRBV7-9, the J gene TRBJ2-7; D is undetermined. Germline CDR1 and CDR2: SEHNR and FQNEAQ (reference sequence). The CDR3 length is 12 residues. V was pared by 3 bases and J by 3 bases, with 6 bases between. The chain's CDR3 is CASSFNNYEQYV. CDR3 bases: TGTGCCAGCAGCTTCAACAACTACGAGCAGTACGTC.

This chain links TRBV5-6 with TRBJ2-2; TRBD2 matches at 15 bases. V lost 3 bases, J lost 9 bases, and 9 bases stayed unmatched. This CDR3 is built from 17 residues. Germline CDR1 is SGHDT and CDR2 is YYEEEE. Here the CDR3 reads CASSSVGLAGGRRELFF. Written as DNA, the CDR3 is TGTGCCAGCAGCTCCGTCGGACTAGCGGGAGGGCGCCGGGAGCTGTTTTTT. The full variable domain, completed using reference TRBV5-6 and TRBJ2-2, is DAGVTQSPTHLIKTRGQQVTLRCSPKSGHDTVSWYQQALGQGPQFIFQYYEEEERQRGNFPDRFSGHQFPNYSSELNVNALLLGDSALYLCASSSVGLAGGRRELFFGEGSRLTVL.

About this clonotype: The conserved final phenylalanine or tryptophan is absent from the CDR3, which likely points to a read error. V usage is TRBV6-5 and J usage is TRBJ2-7; a weak D match, TRBD2 (6 bases). V lost 5 bases and J 1 base, leaving 15 bases between the germline ends. Germline V gene sequence: CDR1 MNHEY, CDR2 SVGAGI. There are 15 residues in the CDR3. The CDR3 coding sequence is TGTGCCAGCAGTCTTATTAGCGGTAGGTCCTACGAGCAGTACTTA. Protein sequence: CASSLISGRSYEQYL.

The chain recombines TRBV7-3 with TRBJ2-3; the D is unclear. V lost 4 bases and J lost 2, with 19 bases in between. Germline V gives CDR1 SGHTA, CDR2 FQGTGA. CDR3 length equals 17 residues. DNA of the CDR3: TGTGCCAGCAGCTCGAACGGGCCCCCTTTACCCACAGATACGCAGTATTTT. This codes for CASSSNGPPLPTDTQYF. Using reference TRBV7-3 and TRBJ2-3 for the parts outside the CDR3, the full variable domain is GAGVSQTPSNKVTEKGKYVELRCDPISGHTALYWYRQSLGQGPEFLIYFQGTGAADDSGLPNDRFFAVRPEGSVSTLKIQRTERGDSAVYLCASSSNGPPLPTDTQYFGPGTRLTVL.

The gene calls are TRBV6-2 or TRBV6-3 and TRBJ1-1; no firm D call. V lost 6 bases to trimming and J lost 3 bases, with 14 bases between them. The CDR3 consists of 14 residues. Germline CDR1 is MNHEY and CDR2 is SVGEGT. The CDR3 loop is CASRQLRRDTEAFF. DNA for the CDR3: TGTGCCAGCAGACAGCTCCGACGGGACACTGAAGCTTTCTTT.